This T cell receptor (beta chain) was retrieved from a study of Graves' ophthalmopathy and Graves' hyperthyroidism. Study in general: Stable hyperthyroidism meant no progression to ophthalmopathy within 18 months of follow-up.

About this clonotype itself: Antigen: not known.

The study's findings and limits: The model predicted progression of ophthalmopathy with a sensitivity of 60% to 71%, and its specificity was 72.22%. Clonotypes were expanded in thyroid at above 0.001 frequency, and most also appeared in blood.

The study recruited hyperthyroidism patients aged 18 to 65 who were newly diagnosed, under 2 months' duration. Amplified TCR beta CDR3 regions were obtained using RNA transcripts as template. RT-PCR in the first round used HTBI primers; a second-round multiplex PCR followed. MiXCR, applied by TCRdb to the multiplex PCR reads, yields one record per CDR3 protein. The data contain 1 million to 1.3 million distinct CDR3 sequences, less than 45% of them singletons. The source material was peripheral blood or thyroid tissue (not recorded which). The TCR originated in an adult man with Graves' hyperthyroidism.

In nucleotides, the CDR3 is TGTGCCAGCAGTGGAGGGACTAGCGGAGCCACAGATACGCAGTATTTT. Translation: CASSGGTSGATDTQYF. The chain is built from TRBV25-1 and TRBJ2-3; 11 nucleotides agree with TRBD2. This CDR3 comprises 16 residues. CDR1 MGHDK and CDR2 SYGVNS come from the germline V gene. J lost 2 bases, V lost 4 bases, and 5 bases had no gene match. Full variable domain (remainder filled in from reference TRBV25-1 and TRBJ2-3): EADIYQTPRYLVIGTGKKITLECSQTMGHDKMYWYQQDPGMELHLIHYSYGVNSTEKGDLSSESTVSRIRTEHFPLTLESARPSHTSQYLCASSGGTSGATDTQYFGPGTRLTVL.